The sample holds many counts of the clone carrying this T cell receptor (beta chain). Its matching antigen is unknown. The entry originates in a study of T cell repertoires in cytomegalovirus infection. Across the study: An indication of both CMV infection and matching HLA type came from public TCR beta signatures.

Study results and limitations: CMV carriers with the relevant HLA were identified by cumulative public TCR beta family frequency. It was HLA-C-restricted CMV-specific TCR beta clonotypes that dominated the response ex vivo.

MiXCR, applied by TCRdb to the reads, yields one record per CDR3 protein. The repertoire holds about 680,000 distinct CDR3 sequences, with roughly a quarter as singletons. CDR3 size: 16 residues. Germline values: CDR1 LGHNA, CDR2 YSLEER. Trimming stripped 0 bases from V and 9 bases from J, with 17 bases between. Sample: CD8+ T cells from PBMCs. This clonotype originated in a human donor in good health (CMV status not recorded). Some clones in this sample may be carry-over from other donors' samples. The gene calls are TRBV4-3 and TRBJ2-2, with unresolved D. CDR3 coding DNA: TGCGCCAGCAGCCAAGATAGGGCAGCTGCGTCCCGGGAGCTGTTTTTT. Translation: CASSQDRAAASRELFF.